This entry lists 24 T cell receptor beta chains sequenced from one sample in a study of blood T cells in healthy people across ages. A second PCR of 7 to 11 cycles used a sample-barcoded 5' primer and a J-beta primer mix. Each CDR3 protein is one row after TCRdb ran MiXCR on the 5' RACE reads. The profile shows about a million distinct CDR3 sequences, more than 30% of them singletons. Sequencing was carried out using blood. These receptors came from a man aged 18-30 years in good health.

The gene calls are TRBV29-1 and TRBJ1-1; D is unresolved. V was clipped by 7 bases and J by 1 base, with 13 bases between them. The CDR3 is made up of 13 amino acids. Germline CDR1 reads SQVTM; CDR2 reads ANQGSEA. The CDR3 nucleotides are TGCAGCGCAGTCGATGTAGGGAACACTGAAGCTTTCTTT. Translation gives CSAVDVGNTEAFF.

The rearrangement joins TRBV20-1 to TRBJ2-5; 7 bases are a match to TRBD1. CDR3 length: 14 residues. V lost 3 bases and J lost 0; bases outside the gene matches: 4. Germline V gene sequence: CDR1 DFQATT, CDR2 SNEGSKA (reference sequence). CDR3 sequence: CSASFQGDQETQYF. The CDR3 bases are TGCAGTGCTAGCTTCCAGGGGGACCAAGAGACCCAGTACTTC.

The V call is TRBV4-3, the J call TRBJ2-5; D is ambiguous. This CDR3 has 17 amino acids. Germline CDR1 and CDR2: LGHNA and YSLEER. V was clipped by 4 bases and J by 5 bases, with 23 bases between them. The CDR3 protein is CASSRMPYLGSPETQYF. As DNA, the CDR3 is TGCGCCAGCAGCCGAATGCCCTACTTAGGTAGCCCGGAGACCCAGTACTTC.

This clonotype has just a few counts. The CDR3 sequence: CASSWTRSSYEQYF. The CDR3 DNA is TGTGCCAGCAGCTGGACTCGTAGTTCCTACGAGCAGTACTTC. The V call is TRBV7-3, the J call TRBJ2-7, with D perhaps matching TRBD2 (5 bases). The V gene lost 4 bases and the J gene lost 1 base, with 11 bases spanning the gap. The CDR3 extends over 14 amino acids. Germline CDR1 and CDR2: SGHTA and FQGTGA.

This clonotype was found a few times. This sequence joins TRBV12-3 or TRBV12-4 and TRBJ2-3; TRBD2 matches at 7 bases. The trim removed 5 bases at V and 1 base at J, leaving 6 bases unmatched. The CDR3 consists of 15 residues. The CDR3 here is CASSRRGVGTDTQYF. CDR3 coding DNA: TGTGCCAGCAGTCGACGGGGGGTGGGCACAGATACGCAGTATTTT.

This chain links TRBV4-1 with TRBJ2-1; TRBD2 agrees at 8 bases. The assigned J gene may be wrong: the sequence end matches TRBJ2-7 better. Per the germline V gene, CDR1 is MGHRA and CDR2 is YSYEKL. CDR3 length: 13 residues. As DNA, the CDR3 is TGCGCCACGGGCGGACTAGCTTACAATGAGCAGTACTTC. It is translated as CATGGLAYNEQYF.

The J gene is TRBJ2-5, the V gene TRBV7-3; TRBD1 matches 9 bases. With the DNA end fitting TRBJ2-7 better, the J assignment may be wrong. Per germline, CDR1 SGHTA and CDR2 FQGTGA. The CDR3 runs 13 residues. The CDR3 nucleotides read TGTGCCAGCAGCTCACAGACAGGGGGCGAGCAGTACTTC. It translates to CASSSQTGGEQYF.

This clonotype occurred a few times. The chain joins TRBV20-1 to TRBJ1-5; D might be TRBD1 (6 bases). V was shortened by 3 bases and J by 6 bases, with 9 bases between the two germline ends. This CDR3 has 12 residues. CDR1 and CDR2 from the germline V gene are DFQATT and SNEGSKA (reference sequence). DNA for the CDR3: TGCAGTGCTAGGGGCAGGGGTCAGCCCCAGCATTTT. Residues: CSARGRGQPQHF.

This clonotype was counted a single time. This sequence joins TRBV6-6 and TRBJ1-3, with D hard to call. The CDR3 covers 12 residues. Deletions cut 7 bases from V and 4 bases from J, with 8 bases between. Germline CDR1 reads MNHNY; CDR2 reads SVGAGI (reference sequence). The CDR3 sequence is CASTTAGNTIYF. CDR3 coding DNA: TGTGCCAGCACGACGGCGGGAAACACCATATATTTT.

The chain employs TRBV29-1 and TRBJ2-5; a weak D match, TRBD1 (5 bases). CDR1 SQVTM and CDR2 ANQGSEA come from the germline V gene. This CDR3 spans 14 amino acids. V lost 5 bases and J lost 7, with 20 bases in between. The CDR3 reads CSVLGVAGLGTQYF. For the CDR3, the DNA is TGCAGCGTTTTGGGTGTGGCAGGGTTGGGGACCCAGTACTTC.

This clonotype was seen more than once but under ten times. The chain carries TRBV4-3 and TRBJ2-1; the D gene is possibly TRBD1 (5 bases). Trimming pared 0 bases from V and 0 bases from J, leaving 9 bases between. In germline, CDR1 is LGHNA, CDR2 YSLEER. The CDR3 length is 16 residues. CDR3 nucleotide sequence: TGCGCCAGCAGCCAAGATCCACAGGCCTCCTACAATGAGCAGTTCTTC. This gives the protein CASSQDPQASYNEQFF.

The rearrangement links TRBV6-6 to TRBJ2-7; a possible D gene is TRBD1 (5 bases). The DNA end favors TRBJ2-4, so the J call may be wrong. The CDR3 loop spans 16 amino acids. Germline assignment: CDR1 MNHNY and CDR2 SVGAGI (reference sequence). CDR3 sequence: CASSYSTGPKGDIQYF. The CDR3 bases are TGTGCCAGCAGTTACTCGACCGGGCCCAAAGGGGACATTCAGTACTTC.

Worth noting for this clonotype: A much larger clone differs by one base, so this may be a read error. The chain recombines TRBV2 with TRBJ1-2, with 8 bases matching TRBD1. CDR1 SNHLY and CDR2 FYNNEI come from the germline V gene. The CDR3 covers 15 residues. The CDR3 sequence is CASSPGTGLNYDYTF. CDR3 bases: TGTGCCAGCAGCCCCGGGACAGGTCTTAACTATGACTACACCTTC.

V and J are TRBV11-2 and TRBJ2-1; the match to TRBD2 covers 7 bases. V lost 5 bases and J lost 4; bases outside the gene matches: 11. This CDR3 region has 16 residues. Germline assignment: CDR1 SGHAT and CDR2 FQNNGV. The CDR3 spells CASSPLAGPGYNEQFF. The CDR3 nucleotides are TGTGCCAGCAGCCCTTTAGCGGGCCCCGGATACAATGAGCAGTTCTTC.

A few counts support this clonotype. V and J are TRBV25-1 and TRBJ1-2, with D possibly matching TRBD1 (5 bases). The CDR3 has 14 amino acids. Germline V gene lookup returns CDR1 MGHDK and CDR2 SYGVNS. Trimming stripped 8 bases from V and 6 bases from J, with 19 bases between. The CDR3 nucleotides are TGTGCCAGCCAGAGGGCGGGGGGGGACCATGGCTACACCTTC. It yields the protein CASQRAGGDHGYTF.

CDR3 residues: CAISRGSLPEQYF. The CDR3, as DNA: TGTGCCATCAGCCGGGGATCGCTCCCCGAGCAGTACTTC. The rearrangement links TRBV10-3 to TRBJ2-7; possibly TRBD2 for D (5 bases). Per the germline V gene, CDR1 is ENHRY and CDR2 is SYGVKD. V dropped 6 bases and J dropped 6 bases, with 15 bases sitting between them. The CDR3 covers 13 residues.

The sample holds a few counts of this clonotype. V gene TRBV20-1 combines with J gene TRBJ2-1, with TRBD2 matching 10 bases. The germline CDR1 and CDR2 sequences are DFQATT and SNEGSKA (reference sequence). The length of the CDR3 is 16 residues. The trim removed 1 base at V and 6 bases at J, leaving 9 bases unmatched. The CDR3 DNA follows: TGCAGTGCTAGAGCTAAGCGGGGGGGCCATTCCAATGAGCAGTTCTTC. This translates into CSARAKRGGHSNEQFF.

The chain recombines TRBV28 with TRBJ1-5; D ambiguous. Trimming took 5 bases from V and 4 from J, leaving 3 bases between them. The germline gives CDR1 MDHEN, CDR2 SYDVKM. The CDR3 is made up of 11 amino acids. CDR3 sequence (DNA): TGTGCCAGCAGTCAGAATCAGCCCCAGCATTTT. Amino acid sequence: CASSQNQPQHF.

This clonotype was counted many times. One end of the junction does not line up with germline, which may come from a read error. This chain uses TRBV12-3 or TRBV12-4 with TRBJ2-3; 8 bases align to TRBD1. CDR3 length: 14 residues. The CDR3 nucleotides are TGCGCCAGCAGCCGGGACAGGAACACAGATACGCAGTATTTT. This gives the protein CASSRDRNTDTQYF.

In regard to this clonotype: At one of its ends the junction is not consistent with the germline gene, which may arise from a read error. The chain uses TRBV12-3 or TRBV12-4 and TRBJ1-5, with D maybe TRBD1 (5 bases). The CDR3 covers 16 residues. The CDR3 loop is CTSSFGARVSNQPQHF. CDR3 nucleotides: TGTACCAGCAGTTTTGGGGCAAGGGTTTCAAATCAGCCCCAGCATTTT.

About this clonotype: A junction boundary mismatches the germline segment, possibly from a read error. The rearrangement links TRBV29-1 to TRBJ1-3; D is possibly TRBD1 (6 bases). There are 13 residues in the CDR3. In germline, CDR1 is SQVTM, CDR2 ANQGSEA. This CDR3 is CSATDSSGNTVYF. The DNA of the CDR3 is TGCAGCGCCACGGACAGCTCTGGAAACACCGTATATTTT.

The chain has TRBV4-3 and TRBJ2-3; 15 bases fit TRBD2. With 0 bases clipped from V and 6 bases from J, the junction kept 4 bases outside the gene matches. The CDR3 extends over 17 amino acids. Germline V lookup: CDR1 LGHNA, CDR2 YSLEER. CDR3 region: CASSQDGTSGGLDTQYF. CDR3 sequence (DNA): TGCGCCAGCAGCCAAGATGGGACTAGCGGGGGGTTGGATACGCAGTATTTT.

There are a few counts of this clonotype. The V and J genes are TRBV4-2 and TRBJ2-5; the D gene is possibly TRBD2 (6 bases). This CDR3 has 16 amino acids. Germline V gives CDR1 LGHNA, CDR2 YNFKEQ. Trimming took 2 bases from V and 4 from J, leaving 17 bases between them. CDR3 sequence (DNA): TGTGCCAGCAGCCAACCGGGACTCAACTCGAGAGAGACCCAGTACTTC. As protein: CASSQPGLNSRETQYF.

The table lists this clonotype with a few counts. V is TRBV4-3 and J is TRBJ2-3; TRBD2 might be the D (6 bases). V dropped 4 bases and J dropped 1 base, with 12 bases sitting between them. Per the germline V gene, CDR1 is LGHNA and CDR2 is YSLEER. The CDR3 totals 15 residues. The CDR3 protein is CASSPSGPRTDTQYF. In DNA, the CDR3 is TGCGCCAGCAGCCCGAGCGGGCCACGCACAGATACGCAGTATTTT.